Presented here are 8 T cell receptor beta chains from one specimen sequenced in a study of cytomegalovirus exposure and HLA in healthy donors. Use of 60 Vbeta and 13 Jbeta primers characterized the PCR. Clones were read by immunoSEQ multiplex PCR, and TCRdb kept only the in-frame ones, dropping some. The sample lists over 150,000 clones, about four fifths occurring once. Specimen: PBMCs. The source is a girl aged 5 to 17 in good health and CMV-seropositive.

The chain uses TRBV15 and TRBJ2-6; D is perhaps TRBD2 (5 bases). The CDR3 contains 17 residues. Trimming took 3 bases from V and 4 from J, leaving 16 bases between them. CDR1 and CDR2 (germline): LNHNV, YYDKDF (reference sequence). The CDR3 here is CATSRDEISGGANVLTF. In nucleotides, the CDR3 is TGTGCCACCAGCAGGGATGAGATATCGGGAGGGGCCAACGTCCTGACTTTC. Based on the CDR3 plus reference TRBV15 and TRBJ2-6, the full variable domain is DAMVIQNPRYQVTQFGKPVTLSCSQTLNHNVMYWYQQKSSQAPKLLFHYYDKDFNNEADTPDNFQSRRPNTSFCFLDIRSPGLGDTAMYLCATSRDEISGGANVLTFGAGSRLTVL.

This clone was seen just once. J is TRBJ2-1 and V is TRBV19, with D tentatively TRBD2 (7 bases). The V and J ends lost 1 base and 7 bases respectively, with 20 bases between them. This CDR3 has 17 amino acids. Germline lookup yields CDR1 LNHDA and CDR2 SQIVND (reference sequence). The CDR3 sequence: CASSIGGGGAWMNEQFF. The CDR3 DNA reads TGTGCCAGTAGTATAGGGGGAGGGGGGGCCTGGATGAATGAGCAGTTCTTC.

The rearrangement uses TRBV2 and TRBJ1-4, with 11 bases lining up with TRBD1. Germline-derived CDR1 and CDR2 are SNHLY and FYNNEI. The CDR3 length is 14 residues. Unmatched junction bases numbered 2, after V lost 4 bases and J lost 7 bases. CDR3 sequence: CASSVGQGAEKLFF. The CDR3 nucleotides are TGTGCCAGCAGTGTAGGACAGGGGGCTGAAAAACTGTTTTTT. The variable domain in full, with the rest retrieved from reference TRBV2 and TRBJ1-4, is EPEVTQTPSHQVTQMGQEVILRCVPISNHLYFYWYRQILGQKVEFLVSFYNNEISEKSEIFDDQFSVERPDGSNFTLKIRSTKLEDSAMYFCASSVGQGAEKLFFGSGTQLSVL.

This chain's CDR3 is CASSPRGSSEKLFF. The CDR3 coding sequence is TGTGCCAGCTCACCACGAGGAAGCAGTGAAAAACTGTTTTTT. J is TRBJ1-4 and V is TRBV18; D unresolved. The CDR3 loop spans 14 amino acids. V lost 1 base and J lost 7, with 10 bases in between. Germline CDR1 KGHSH, CDR2 LQKENI.

The rearrangement joins TRBV19 to TRBJ1-1; tentatively, D is TRBD1 (6 bases). Germline V gene sequence: CDR1 LNHDA, CDR2 SQIVND (reference sequence). Trimming stripped 5 bases from V and 0 bases from J, with 7 bases between. The CDR3 consists of 13 residues. As DNA, the CDR3 is TGTGCCAGTAGTCAGGGGTTGAACACTGAAGCTTTCTTT. This translates into CASSQGLNTEAFF.

The CDR3 loop reads CASHRHANTEAFF. The CDR3 region has the DNA TGCGCCAGTCACAGACATGCGAACACTGAAGCTTTCTTT. This rearrangement joins TRBV10-2 to TRBJ1-1; D unclear. This CDR3 region has 13 residues. Germline lookup yields CDR1 WSHSY and CDR2 SAAADI. The V gene lost 9 bases and the J gene lost 1 base, with 12 bases spanning the gap.

This sequence joins TRBV9 and TRBJ2-3, with 14 positions matching TRBD2. This CDR3 is built from 16 residues. Germline lookup yields CDR1 SGDLS and CDR2 YYNGEE. After removal of 4 bases from V and 6 bases from J, the junction contained 7 bases not matched to a gene. CDR3: CASSTTSGGAYDTQYF. DNA for the CDR3: TGTGCCAGCAGCACGACTAGCGGGGGGGCCTACGATACGCAGTATTTT.

This clone was seen only a few times. The rearrangement joins TRBV30 to TRBJ2-7, with 7 bases identical to TRBD2. Germline loops: CDR1 GTSNPN, CDR2 SVGIG (reference sequence). The CDR3 is made up of 11 amino acids. V shed 8 bases, J shed 6 bases, and the junction held 7 bases outside the gene matches. CDR3 bases: TGTGCCGGGGGGGAATCTTTCGAGCAGTACTTC. Amino acids: CAGGESFEQYF.